The rows below give T cell receptor beta chains drawn from one sample of a study of blood T cell repertoires in COVID-19. Assay: immunoSEQ multiplex PCR; the TCRdb copy retains only in-frame clones and omits some. The data hold approximately 230,000 clones, with 70% to 85% observed a single time. The sample taken for sequencing was peripheral blood. The origin of the receptors is a woman older than 75 with active or convalescent COVID-19. Each CDR3 is given with its conserved first and last residue. Fields, in order: clone size, V gene, J gene, D gene, CDR3 DNA, CDR3 protein. The D gene is left open where the match is weak. Not all rows give a size; the values are once, few, many and, for expanded clones, a class.

.	TRBV7-9	TRBJ2-2	TRBD1	TGTGCCAGCAGCTTGTGGACAGGGGGCACCGGGGAGCTGTTTTTT	CASSLWTGGTGELFF
.	TRBV6-1	TRBJ2-1	TRBD2	TGTGCCAGCAGTGAAGCGCCGGGACTAGCGGGAGTATTACAGTTCTTC	CASSEAPGLAGVLQFF
.	TRBV10-3	TRBJ1-1	TRBD1	TGTGCCATCAGTGAGTGGAGGGGACAGGGGGCGGTTGAAGCTTTCTTT	CAISEWRGQGAVEAFF
few	TRBV5-1	TRBJ1-1	.	TGCGCCAGCAGCTTGGACCCCGGGGGGTTGAACACTGAAGCTTTCTTT	CASSLDPGGLNTEAFF
once	TRBV2	TRBJ1-5	.	TGTGCCAGCAGTGATTGGGCAGATCAGCCCCAGCATTTT	CASSDWADQPQHF
.	TRBV28	TRBJ2-1	TRBD1	TGTGCCAGCAGCCGGCGGACAGGGGCGAACTACAATGAGCAGTTCTTC	CASSRRTGANYNEQFF
.	TRBV12-3/TRBV12-4	TRBJ1-1	.	TGTGCCAGCAGCCTTGGCCCGAACACTGAAGCTTTCTTT	CASSLGPNTEAFF
.	TRBV14	TRBJ1-1	.	TGTGCCAGCAGCCAAGTTGGGGCCCTTTCTGGTGAAGCTTTCTTT	CASSQVGALSGEAFF
.	TRBV29-1	TRBJ1-1	.	TGCAGCGTGAAGGGGGGGATGAACACTGAAGCTTTCTTT	CSVKGGMNTEAFF
.	TRBV2	TRBJ2-5	.	TGTGCCAGCAGTCCAGGCGCGACCCAGTACTTC	CASSPGATQYF
.	TRBV6-5	TRBJ2-5	.	TGTGCCAGCAGCCGCCAAGAGACCCAGTACTTC	CASSRQETQYF
few	TRBV6-5	TRBJ2-3	.	TGTGCCAGCAGTTACCTACCGAACCCCACAGATACGCAGTATTTT	CASSYLPNPTDTQYF
.	TRBV12-3/TRBV12-4	TRBJ1-1	.	TGTGCCAGCACTTTTATGCGAAACACTGAAGCTTTCTTT	CASTFMRNTEAFF
.	TRBV10-3	TRBJ2-1	.	TGTGCCATCAGTGTACAGCTAAGCTCCTACAATGAGCAGTTCTTC	CAISVQLSSYNEQFF
.	TRBV10-3	TRBJ1-2	TRBD1	TGTGCCATTTTTGGGACAGGGACTGTTAACTATGGCTACACCTTC	CAIFGTGTVNYGYTF
.	TRBV19	TRBJ2-1	TRBD2	TGTGCCAGTAGTACAGCGGGAGGCTACCGTGAGTTCTTC	CASSTAGGYREFF
.	TRBV20-1	TRBJ2-1	TRBD1	TGCAGTGCACAGACAGGGTATGAGCAGTTCTTC	CSAQTGYEQFF
once	TRBV7-2	TRBJ2-2	.	TGTGCCAGCAGCTTAGGACAGGCAGTCACCGGGGAGCTGTTTTTT	CASSLGQAVTGELFF
.	TRBV5-4	TRBJ1-1	TRBD1	TGTGCCAGCAGCTGGGGACAGGGGAGGAACACTGAAGCTTTCTTT	CASSWGQGRNTEAFF
.	TRBV7-9	TRBJ2-1	TRBD2	TGTGCCAGCAGCTTAGGAGGTAGCGGGTACAATGAGCAGTTCTTC	CASSLGGSGYNEQFF
.	TRBV5-4	TRBJ2-5	TRBD1	TGTGCCAGCAGCGGACAGGGGCCCCGAGAGACCCAGTACTTC	CASSGQGPRETQYF
.	TRBV24-1	TRBJ2-2	.	TGTGCCACCAGTGCCCTAGACTCTACCGGGGAGCTGTTTTTT	CATSALDSTGELFF
.	TRBV9	TRBJ1-4	TRBD1	TGTGCCAGCAGCCCCTCAGGGGGAGTCGGTAATGAAAAACTGTTTTTT	CASSPSGGVGNEKLFF
.	TRBV30	TRBJ2-3	TRBD2	TGTGCCTGGAGTGTAGCGGGACTACCTGGACCCGCTTTT	CAWSVAGLPGPAF
few	TRBV28	TRBJ2-3	.	TGTGCCAGCAGTTTATCCAGAGATACGCAGTATTTT	CASSLSRDTQYF
.	TRBV5-4	TRBJ1-5	.	TGTGCCAGCAGCTCTTTTAGCAATCAGCCCCAGCATTTT	CASSSFSNQPQHF
.	TRBV5-6	TRBJ2-1	TRBD2	TGTGCCAGCAGCTTGGGGGGACTAGCCGCTAACAATGAGCAGTTCTTC	CASSLGGLAANNEQFF
.	TRBV5-4	TRBJ2-7	TRBD1	TGTGCCAGCAGCGCGGGACAGGGGCATTACGAGCAGTACTTC	CASSAGQGHYEQYF
.	TRBV5-1	TRBJ2-3	TRBD2	TGCGCCAGCAGCTTCGATGGTCTAGCGGGGGGCACGCAGTATTTT	CASSFDGLAGGTQYF
once	TRBV28	TRBJ2-7	TRBD1	TGTGCCAGCAAACGGGACAGGTTAGGAGAGCAGTACTTC	CASKRDRLGEQYF
.	TRBV6-5	TRBJ2-7	TRBD2	TGTGCCCCAAGAGCCAGCGGGAGTAAGGAGCAGTACTTC	CAPRASGSKEQYF
.	TRBV11-2	TRBJ2-1	TRBD2	TGTGCCAGCAGGTCCCCGGCTACGCGGGAGGGCTACAATGAGCAGTTCTTC	CASRSPATREGYNEQFF
.	TRBV14	TRBJ1-2	.	TGTGCCAGCAGCTTATTAAGAGGCGGACCAAGGAGGGGATTTGATGGCTACACCTTC	CASSLLRGGPRRGFDGYTF
.	TRBV7-9	TRBJ1-1	.	TGTGCCAGCAGCTTAGAGGGCCCAGGACTTGAAGCTTTCTTT	CASSLEGPGLEAFF
once	TRBV21-1	TRBJ2-3	.	TGTGCCACACGGGCGGGACTAGCTGCAGATACGCAGTATTTT	CATRAGLAADTQYF
.	TRBV9	TRBJ2-5	TRBD2	TGTGCCAGCAGCGCGGGACTAGCGGGGCCATGGGAGACCCAGTACTTC	CASSAGLAGPWETQYF
.	TRBV24-1	TRBJ1-5	.	TGTGCCACCAGCGAGGGAGGGTTCAATCAGCCCCAGCATTTT	CATSEGGFNQPQHF
.	TRBV28	TRBJ2-5	TRBD1	TGTGCCAGCAGTTTACCCGGGACAGGAGGGGAGACCCAGTACTTC	CASSLPGTGGETQYF
.	TRBV10-3	TRBJ1-4	.	TGTGCCACCCACAGGGACCCTAATGAAAAACTGTTTTTT	CATHRDPNEKLFF
.	TRBV10-3	TRBJ1-1	.	TGTGCCATCAGTGAGAGGCGGGGGGCGCGGTATTCTGAAGCTTTCTTT	CAISERRGARYSEAFF
.	TRBV15	TRBJ2-3	TRBD2	TGTGCCACCAGCAGGGCCCTCCTGCGGGAGGAATCAGATACGCAGTATTTT	CATSRALLREESDTQYF
.	TRBV7-8	TRBJ2-7	TRBD2	TGTGCCAGCAGCTTAGCGGGGGGTGCGGGAGTGGGTTACGAGCAGTACTTC	CASSLAGGAGVGYEQYF
.	TRBV28	TRBJ2-2	.	TGTGCCAGCAGTTTATGGGGCGCGAACACCGGGGAGCTGTTTTTT	CASSLWGANTGELFF
.	TRBV28	TRBJ2-2	TRBD1	TGTGCCAGCAGTCGGTGGGGACAGGGGAACACCGGGGAGCTGTTTTTT	CASSRWGQGNTGELFF
.	TRBV27	TRBJ1-1	.	TGTGCCAGCAGCACACTTCCAGGGGAAAGGGCAGCTTTCTTT	CASSTLPGERAAFF
.	TRBV10-2	TRBJ2-7	.	TGCGCCAGCAGTGTGGGCAGAACATCCTACGAGCAGTACTTC	CASSVGRTSYEQYF
.	TRBV19	TRBJ1-5	.	TGTGCCAGTAGTCGGGAAAATCAGCCCCAGCATTTT	CASSRENQPQHF
.	TRBV5-1	TRBJ2-7	.	TGCGCCAGCAGCTTAGCAGGCTCGAGCGGTCCCGCCGAGCAGTACTTC	CASSLAGSSGPAEQYF
.	TRBV29-1	TRBJ2-3	TRBD1	TGCAGCGAAACCGGGACAGGGCTCCCAGATACGCAGTATTTT	CSETGTGLPDTQYF
.	TRBV6-5	TRBJ2-7	.	TGTGCCAGCAGTTACTCGGGGGGAACCGAGCAGTACTTC	CASSYSGGTEQYF
.	TRBV11-2	TRBJ2-7	.	TGTGCCAGCAGCCCATTTTACGAGCAGTACTTC	CASSPFYEQYF